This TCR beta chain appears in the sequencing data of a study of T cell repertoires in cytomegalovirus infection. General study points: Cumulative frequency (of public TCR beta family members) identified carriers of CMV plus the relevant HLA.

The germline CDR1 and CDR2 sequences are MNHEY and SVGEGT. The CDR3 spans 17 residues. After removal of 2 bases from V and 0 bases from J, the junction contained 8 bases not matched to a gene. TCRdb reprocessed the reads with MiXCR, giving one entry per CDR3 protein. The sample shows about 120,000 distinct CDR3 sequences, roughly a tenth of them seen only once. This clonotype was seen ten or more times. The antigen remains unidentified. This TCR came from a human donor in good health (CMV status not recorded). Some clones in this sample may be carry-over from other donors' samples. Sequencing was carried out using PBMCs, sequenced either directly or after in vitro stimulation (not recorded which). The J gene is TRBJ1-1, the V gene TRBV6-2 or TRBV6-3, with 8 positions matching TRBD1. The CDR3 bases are TGTGCCAGCAGTTACCCCGTCGGACAGGGAATGAACACTGAAGCTTTCTTT. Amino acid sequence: CASSYPVGQGMNTEAFF.